This TCR beta chain was observed in a study of control samples from healthy donors and cancer patients. V shed 5 bases and J shed 1 base, with 5 bases lying between them. The CDR3 is made up of 12 amino acids. CDR1 is ENHRY and CDR2 is SYGVKD in the germline V gene. Sequenced by immunoSEQ multiplex PCR; TCRdb stores in-frame clones only, minus some. The top ten hold approximately 15% of the sample, which has 110,000 or so clones, around 89% seen once. V is TRBV10-3 and J is TRBJ2-5; no definite D call. The specimen sequenced was blood. The origin of this receptor is a woman between 50 and 59 years old in good health. In nucleotides, the CDR3 is TGTGCCATCAGTCGACCCCAAGAGACCCAGTACTTC. It codes for CAISRPQETQYF.